The rows below give T cell receptor beta chains drawn from one sample of a study of T cells in Graves' hyperthyroidism and ophthalmopathy. TCRdb recomputed calls from the multiplex PCR reads with MiXCR, one row per CDR3 protein. The sample lists about 640,000 distinct CDR3 sequences; more than 14% were seen once. The specimen was blood. All receptors derive from a woman in her fifties or sixties with Graves' ophthalmopathy. Each CDR3 is given without its conserved first and last residue. Size is omitted from some rows. Given values are once, few, many or a class for expanded clones.

CDR3 protein	clone size	V gene	J gene
ASSSFGTPVPQETQY	many	TRBV28	TRBJ2-5
ASRVAGGNEQY	many	TRBV2	TRBJ2-7
ASSRNIQGFTYGYT	NA	TRBV19	TRBJ1-2
ASSRYPQDNEQF	many	TRBV28	TRBJ2-1
ASSPTRGSGSRNNEQF	many	TRBV6-2/TRBV6-3	TRBJ2-1
ASSVTSGTGKGGYT	few	TRBV28	TRBJ1-2
SARGGRHYNEQF	many	TRBV20-1	TRBJ2-1
SVSKKGYNEQF	many	TRBV29-1	TRBJ2-1
ASSNGVGNTIY	NA	TRBV7-9	TRBJ1-3
ASNRGPYNEQF	NA	TRBV2	TRBJ2-1
ASSTQGTGNTIY	many	TRBV28	TRBJ1-3
ASSSPPSGLAGSTDTQY	many	TRBV7-9	TRBJ2-3
ASVSSGRANEQF	NA	TRBV6-5	TRBJ2-1
ASSPGLAKNIQY	many	TRBV5-1	TRBJ2-4
ATSDFGTVKTGELF	NA	TRBV24-1	TRBJ2-2
ASRAAQETQY	many	TRBV2	TRBJ2-5
ASSLVVGRLTYEQY	NA	TRBV7-2	TRBJ2-7
ASSLFLGGGTSETQY	many	TRBV28	TRBJ2-5
SARVRGTGGRPDTQY	few	TRBV20-1	TRBJ2-3
ASSEVRGGSTEAF	many	TRBV6-1	TRBJ1-1
ASSLGLAGLPEQY	few	TRBV5-1	TRBJ2-7
ASHRDRKQETQY	many	TRBV2	TRBJ2-5
ASSTRLAGVGTGANVLT	NA	TRBV6-2/TRBV6-3	TRBJ2-6
ASRVGGEDQPQH	few	TRBV12-3/TRBV12-4	TRBJ1-5
ASSVRGQGAMDGYT	many	TRBV11-1	TRBJ1-2
ASSFTGTGFYGYT	many	TRBV5-1	TRBJ1-2
SARPGQGISDTIY	NA	TRBV20-1	TRBJ1-3
ASSGGGINEKLF	NA	TRBV5-1	TRBJ1-4
SARDRGGRGDYGYT	few	TRBV20-1	TRBJ1-2
ASREGTGFSYEQY	many	TRBV28	TRBJ2-7
ASSLGRGGQETQY	many	TRBV28	TRBJ2-5
ASRLQGRTEAF	many	TRBV7-2	TRBJ1-1
ASSFGLAVGYEQF	few	TRBV7-6	TRBJ2-1
AISPLGTSVSDTQY	few	TRBV10-3	TRBJ2-3
ASSYRGDRHVSGYT	many	TRBV7-6	TRBJ1-2
ASSLLANRYNEQF	many	TRBV28	TRBJ2-1
ASNPGQGAYEQY	once	TRBV7-9	TRBJ2-7
ASSFKYGTSGRQPYNEQF	many	TRBV6-1	TRBJ2-1
ASGPGLSGTDTQY	many	TRBV7-2	TRBJ2-3
ASSQEAEPYNEQF	many	TRBV4-1	TRBJ2-1
ASSLHDGSYEQY	NA	TRBV27	TRBJ2-7
ASSPSAQPNTEAF	many	TRBV18	TRBJ1-1